The 29 T cell receptor beta chains below come from one sample, sequenced in a study of somatic mutations in cytotoxic T cells in rheumatoid arthritis. Here immunoSEQ multiplex PCR was the method, and the copy in TCRdb shows in-frame clones only, minus some. The sample holds around 11,000 clones; about 67% are singletons and the top ten take 37%. Sequenced input: CD8+ T cells sorted from blood. The receptors were sampled from an adult with rheumatoid arthritis.

This clone has only a few counts. V is TRBV7-9 and J is TRBJ1-5; no firm D call. This CDR3 is built from 16 residues. V gave up 5 bases and J gave up 4 bases, with 18 bases separating them. The germline V gene encodes CDR1 SEHNR and CDR2 FQNEAQ (reference sequence). CDR3 amino acids: CASSTGRIILNQPQHF. The CDR3 nucleotides are TGTGCCAGCAGCACCGGGCGCATCATTCTAAATCAGCCCCAGCATTTT.

The chain uses TRBV2 and TRBJ1-2; TRBD1 agrees at 9 bases. The CDR3 runs to 15 residues. The germline V gene has CDR1 SNHLY and CDR2 FYNNEI. The ends lost 3 bases at V and 4 bases at J; junction bases unmatched: 6. CDR3 protein: CASSDPGQGAYGYTF. In DNA, the CDR3 is TGTGCCAGCAGTGACCCGGGACAGGGCGCCTATGGCTACACCTTC.

This clone was observed a few times. The chain combines TRBV5-4 with TRBJ1-1; 8 nucleotides match TRBD1. The CDR3 loop spans 14 amino acids. V was pared by 2 bases and J by 5 bases, with 5 bases of the junction left unmatched. Germline loops: CDR1 SGHNT, CDR2 YYREEE (reference sequence). The CDR3 DNA is TGTGCCAGCAGCTTCCAGGGGGCAGGGACTGAAGCTTTCTTT. This encodes CASSFQGAGTEAFF.

V and J are TRBV2 and TRBJ2-7; tentative D call: TRBD2 (7 bases). Trimming left V 2 bases short and J 2 bases short, with 13 bases between. CDR3 length equals 15 residues. Germline values: CDR1 SNHLY, CDR2 FYNNEI. CDR3 DNA: TGTGCCAGCAGTGAAATGGGAGGGGGGACCTACGAGCAGTACTTC. Translation: CASSEMGGGTYEQYF.

V usage is TRBV29-1 and J usage is TRBJ2-7, with 7 bases aligning to TRBD1. This CDR3 comprises 14 residues. V was clipped by 4 bases and J by 4 bases; unmatched bases: 10. Germline V lookup: CDR1 SQVTM, CDR2 ANQGSEA. The CDR3 here is CSVVGTEAAYEQYF. The CDR3 bases are TGCAGCGTTGTTGGGACAGAGGCGGCGTACGAGCAGTACTTC.

The chain carries TRBV7-9 and TRBJ2-7, with no clear D. This CDR3 has 13 residues. Germline loops: CDR1 SEHNR, CDR2 FQNEAQ (reference sequence). The V end lost 6 bases, the J end lost 1 base, and 10 bases lay between the germline ends. Written as DNA, the CDR3 is TGTGCCAGCAGTACAGCTGGATCCTACGAGCAGTACTTC. Translating gives CASSTAGSYEQYF. Full variable domain (outside the CDR3, taken from reference TRBV7-9 and TRBJ2-7): DTGVSQNPRHKITKRGQNVTFRCDPISEHNRLYWYRQTLGQGPEFLTYFQNEAQLEKSRLLSDRFSAERPKGSFSTLEIQRTEQGDSAMYLCASSTAGSYEQYFGPGTRLTVT.

The chain employs TRBV27 and TRBJ1-4; the D gene is possibly TRBD1 (5 bases). The V and J ends lost 5 bases and 4 bases respectively, with 14 bases between them. The germline V gene encodes CDR1 MNHEY and CDR2 SMNVEV (reference sequence). This CDR3 region has 15 residues. For the CDR3, the DNA is TGTGCCAGCAGTGGGGCTGGGGGGGTTAATGAAAAACTGTTTTTT. Its protein product is CASSGAGGVNEKLFF.

The genes are TRBV25-1 and TRBJ1-1; 8 bases map to TRBD1. Germline lookup yields CDR1 MGHDK and CDR2 SYGVNS. This CDR3 contains 14 residues. The J segment lost 0 bases and the V segment lost 4 bases, leaving 1 base of the junction unmatched. CDR3 protein: CASSGTGMNTEAFF. The CDR3 DNA reads as TGTGCCAGCAGTGGGACAGGGATGAACACTGAAGCTTTCTTT.

This chain connects TRBV27 to TRBJ1-1; D uncertain. This CDR3 is 14 amino acids long. Per the germline V gene, CDR1 is MNHEY and CDR2 is SMNVEV (reference sequence). The V end lost 0 bases, the J end lost 5 bases, and 10 bases lay between the germline ends. CDR3 coding DNA: TGTGCCAGCAGTTTATCGGAAAGGGTAACTGAAGCTTTCTTT. Amino acid sequence: CASSLSERVTEAFF.

The J gene is TRBJ1-4, the V gene TRBV7-9; D unresolved. The CDR3 contains 13 residues. Trimming stripped 6 bases from V and 7 bases from J, with 12 bases between. Germline CDR1 is SEHNR and CDR2 is FQNEAQ (reference sequence). The CDR3 DNA follows: TGTGCCAGCAGGCCTATGGGAGGTGAAAAACTGTTTTTT. Translating gives CASRPMGGEKLFF. The full variable domain, in which reference TRBV7-9 and TRBJ1-4 provide the parts outside the CDR3, is DTGVSQNPRHKITKRGQNVTFRCDPISEHNRLYWYRQTLGQGPEFLTYFQNEAQLEKSRLLSDRFSAERPKGSFSTLEIQRTEQGDSAMYLCASRPMGGEKLFFGSGTQLSVL.

The chain couples TRBV9 to TRBJ2-2, with 9 bases that match TRBD2. The CDR3 has 16 residues. The germline V gene encodes CDR1 SGDLS and CDR2 YYNGEE. V lost 0 bases to trimming and J lost 0 bases; unmatched junction nucleotides: 0. The CDR3 coding sequence is TGTGCCAGCAGCGTAGTAGCGGGGGCGAACACCGGGGAGCTGTTTTTT. Residues: CASSVVAGANTGELFF. Full variable domain (remainder filled in from reference TRBV9 and TRBJ2-2): DSGVTQTPKHLITATGQRVTLRCSPRSGDLSVYWYQQSLDQGLQFLIQYYNGEERAKGNILERFSAQQFPDLHSELNLSSLELGDSALYFCASSVVAGANTGELFFGEGSRLTVL.

The chain couples TRBV19 to TRBJ1-2, with a weak D call TRBD1 (5 bases). Germline-derived CDR1 and CDR2 are LNHDA and SQIVND (reference sequence). The V end lost 4 bases, the J end lost 4 bases, and 7 bases lay between the germline ends. The CDR3 runs to 12 residues. Here the CDR3 DNA reads TGTGCCAGTAGTAGGGGGGGCTATGGCTACACCTTC. This encodes CASSRGGYGYTF. The entire variable domain, with the rest obtained from reference TRBV19 and TRBJ1-2, is as follows: DGGITQSPKYLFRKEGQNVTLSCEQNLNHDAMYWYRQDPGQGLRLIYYSQIVNDFQKGDIAEGYSVSREKKESFPLTVTSAQKNPTAFYLCASSRGGYGYTFGSGTRLTVV.

The rearrangement joins TRBV6-5 to TRBJ2-7; D unclear. The CDR3 has 12 amino acids. Deletions cut 4 bases from V and 2 bases from J, with 6 bases between. Germline V lookup: CDR1 MNHEY, CDR2 SVGAGI. The CDR3 sequence: CASSSAPYEQYF. The CDR3 DNA reads TGTGCCAGCAGTTCTGCCCCCTACGAGCAGTACTTC.

The CDR3 DNA follows: TGTGCCAGCAGCTGGACAGTTATGAGCACAGATACGCAGTATTTT. Residues: CASSWTVMSTDTQYF. The rearrangement uses TRBV6-5 and TRBJ2-3, with a possible D match to TRBD1 (6 bases). Trimming took off 6 bases at V and 0 bases at J, with 13 bases between the two ends. The CDR3 contains 15 residues. CDR1 and CDR2 from the germline V gene are MNHEY and SVGAGI.

V and J are TRBV6-5 and TRBJ2-5; TRBD2 might be the D (5 bases). The CDR3 loop spans 15 amino acids. Germline CDR1 MNHEY, CDR2 SVGAGI. V lost 2 bases and J lost 1, with 11 bases in between. CDR3 amino acids: CASSYVGGTQETQYF. CDR3 in DNA: TGTGCCAGCAGTTACGTCGGAGGAACCCAAGAGACCCAGTACTTC.

The chain carries TRBV27 and TRBJ2-7, with 7 bases matching TRBD2. The CDR3 covers 13 residues. The V segment lost 5 bases and the J segment 3 bases; nucleotides outside the gene matches: 4. Germline CDR1 reads MNHEY; CDR2 reads SMNVEV (reference sequence). The CDR3: CASSPRGGYEQYF. CDR3 DNA sequence: TGTGCCAGCAGTCCTCGCGGGGGCTACGAGCAGTACTTC.

This rearrangement joins TRBV27 to TRBJ2-1, with TRBD1 as a possible D gene (5 bases). Germline CDR1 is MNHEY and CDR2 is SMNVEV (reference sequence). V was cut by 4 bases and J by 5 bases, with 21 bases left in between. The CDR3 totals 17 residues. CDR3 loop: CASSSRQIQLRHNEQFF. CDR3 coding DNA: TGTGCCAGCAGTTCCCGACAGATCCAGCTGAGACACAATGAGCAGTTCTTC.

The genes are TRBV18 and TRBJ1-2; D may be TRBD1 (6 bases). Germline CDR1 reads KGHSH; CDR2 reads LQKENI. V was pared by 3 bases and J by 2 bases, with 13 bases between. CDR3 length equals 15 residues. The CDR3 DNA is TGTGCCAGCTCACCGGTACAGGGCCAAAACTATGGCTACACCTTC. Translating gives CASSPVQGQNYGYTF.

The chain links TRBV18 to TRBJ1-1; TRBD1 agrees at 9 bases. Germline CDR1 and CDR2: KGHSH and LQKENI. This CDR3 has 14 residues. Trimming took 6 bases from V and 5 from J; bases not matched to a gene: 7. This CDR3 is CASSPDRGVTEAFF. As DNA, the CDR3 is TGTGCCAGCTCTCCCGACAGGGGGGTAACTGAAGCTTTCTTT.

Within the sample, this clone is medium-sized. Mismatch with germline at one junction end may stem from a read error. This rearrangement joins TRBV7-7 to TRBJ2-5; 9 bases match TRBD1. This CDR3 has 16 amino acids. Looked up from germline, CDR1 is SSHAT and CDR2 is FNYEAQ (reference sequence). CDR3 loop: CASSPYRGRSQETQYF. In DNA form, the CDR3 reads TGTGCTAGCAGCCCCTACAGGGGGCGATCCCAAGAGACCCAGTACTTC. The full variable domain, completed using reference TRBV7-7 and TRBJ2-5, is GAGVSQSPRYKVTKRGQDVTLRCDPISSHATLYWYQQALGQGPEFLTYFNYEAQPDKSGLPSDRFSAERPEGSISTLTIQRTEQRDSAMYRCASSPYRGRSQETQYFGPGTRLLVL.

The V call is TRBV4-1, the J call TRBJ2-7, with D tentatively TRBD2 (6 bases). Looked up from germline, CDR1 is MGHRA and CDR2 is YSYEKL. The V gene lost 2 bases and the J gene lost 4 bases, with 6 bases spanning the gap. The CDR3 extends over 12 amino acids. CDR3 sequence (DNA): TGCGCCAGCAGCCAACGGGGGTACGAGCAGTACTTC. Translated, it gives CASSQRGYEQYF.

The chain links TRBV27 to TRBJ2-1; weak D call: TRBD1 (5 bases). The CDR3 contains 12 residues. Germline CDR1 is MNHEY and CDR2 is SMNVEV (reference sequence). With 0 bases removed from V and 10 bases from J, the gap between germline ends came to 7 bases. The CDR3 region has the DNA TGTGCCAGCAGTTTATCAGGGGCCGAGCAGTTCTTC. Its translation: CASSLSGAEQFF.

The chain joins TRBV11-2 to TRBJ2-2; 7 nucleotides align to TRBD2. J was trimmed by 4 bases and V by 2 bases; bases with no gene match: 13. CDR3 length: 18 amino acids. The V gene's germline CDR1 is SGHAT and CDR2 FQNNGV. The CDR3 region is CASSLWGGGGTGTGELFF. Written as DNA, the CDR3 is TGTGCCAGCAGCTTATGGGGCGGGGGAGGAACAGGCACCGGGGAGCTGTTTTTT.

The chain combines TRBV4-2 with TRBJ1-2; maybe TRBD1 (6 bases). Germline V gene lookup returns CDR1 LGHNA and CDR2 YNFKEQ. Trimming cost V 0 bases and J 2 bases, with 10 bases left between them. This CDR3 is 15 amino acids long. CDR3 coding DNA: TGTGCCAGCAGCCAAGAATTAGGGGGGAACTATGGCTACACCTTC. Its protein product is CASSQELGGNYGYTF.

The chain is built from TRBV9 and TRBJ2-1; TRBD1 matches 7 bases. V shed 3 bases and J 0 bases; nucleotides not matched to a gene: 9. The CDR3 is made up of 17 amino acids. Germline values: CDR1 SGDLS, CDR2 YYNGEE. The CDR3 bases are TGTGCCAGCAGCGGATGGGACAGCCCGAGCTCCTACAATGAGCAGTTCTTC. This encodes CASSGWDSPSSYNEQFF.

This clone occurred a few times. The V gene is TRBV14, the J gene TRBJ1-4, with no clear D. The CDR3 totals 13 residues. The V end lost 3 bases, the J end lost 8 bases, and 10 bases lay between the germline ends. Germline values: CDR1 SGHDN, CDR2 FVKESK. The CDR3 nucleotides read TGTGCCAGCAGCCATGACAATTTCGAAAAACTGTTTTTT. Encoded protein: CASSHDNFEKLFF.

The CDR3 spells CSVAGTTGYNEQFF. The CDR3, as DNA: TGCAGCGTTGCCGGGACAACGGGCTACAATGAGCAGTTCTTC. The V and J genes are TRBV29-1 and TRBJ2-1, with D possibly being TRBD1 (6 bases). V lost 4 bases and J lost 3, with 13 bases in between. Germline V gene sequence: CDR1 SQVTM, CDR2 ANQGSEA. This CDR3 comprises 14 residues.

The rearrangement links TRBV6-4 to TRBJ1-1; no definite D call. The CDR3 spans 13 residues. The V end was cut by 2 bases, the J end by 10 bases, with 14 bases between. Germline V gene data show CDR1 as MRHNA and CDR2 as SNTAGT. The CDR3 loop is CASSDGELAPAFF. In DNA form, the CDR3 reads TGTGCCAGCAGTGACGGGGAATTGGCTCCAGCTTTCTTT.

The chain joins TRBV2 to TRBJ1-3; TRBD1 agrees at 7 bases. Unmatched junction bases numbered 11, after V lost 6 bases and J lost 0 bases. Germline V gene lookup returns CDR1 SNHLY and CDR2 FYNNEI. The CDR3 spans 17 residues. The CDR3 region has the DNA TGTGCCAGCAGCCATGGACAGGTTTTTAGCTCTGGAAACACCATATATTTT. This translates into CASSHGQVFSSGNTIYF.